The 10 T cell receptor beta chains presented below share a single source sample, sequenced in a study of blood T cell repertoires in COVID-19. The data were produced by immunoSEQ multiplex PCR, yet TCRdb's version contains in-frame clones alone and is incomplete. The table shows about 100,000 clones, with approximately 81% occurring only once. The sample comprised peripheral blood. All receptors derive from a human donor in a cohort sampled during active COVID-19.

The rearrangement uses TRBV18 and TRBJ1-6; 10 nucleotides line up with TRBD1. Germline CDR1 KGHSH, CDR2 LQKENI. CDR3 size: 15 residues. With 5 bases clipped from V and 7 bases from J, the junction kept 5 bases outside the gene matches. The CDR3 loop reads CASSTTGGGNSPLHF. The CDR3 region has the DNA TGTGCCAGCTCAACGACAGGGGGCGGGAATTCACCCCTCCACTTT.

This clone was found once. The V gene is TRBV4-1, the J gene TRBJ2-3, with TRBD2 matching over 11 bases. Germline CDR1 and CDR2: MGHRA and YSYEKL. CDR3 size: 21 residues. With 2 bases clipped from V and 0 bases from J, the junction kept 16 bases outside the gene matches. The chain's CDR3 is CASSQLPTPSGRITSTDTQYF. The CDR3 DNA reads as TGCGCCAGCAGCCAACTACCCACCCCTAGCGGGAGGATCACTAGCACAGATACGCAGTATTTT.

The gene calls are TRBV18 and TRBJ2-5; no definite D call. The V and J ends lost 6 bases and 1 base respectively, with 12 bases between them. Looked up from germline, CDR1 is KGHSH and CDR2 is LQKENI. This CDR3 region has 14 residues. CDR3 nucleotide sequence: TGTGCCAGCTCGCCCAGGCCGGTCCAAGAGACCCAGTACTTC. This codes for CASSPRPVQETQYF.

V and J are TRBV7-9 and TRBJ2-7; 11 bases are a match to TRBD1. CDR1 and CDR2 (germline): SEHNR, FQNEAQ (reference sequence). The V gene end was trimmed by 5 bases and the J gene end by 6 bases; junction bases not matched to a gene: 18. This CDR3 is 18 amino acids long. The CDR3 sequence: CASSPAGTGGGRGFEQYF. In DNA form, the CDR3 reads TGTGCCAGCAGCCCGGCGGGGACAGGGGGGGGGCGGGGGTTCGAGCAGTACTTC.

The chain uses TRBV7-8 and TRBJ2-1; 9 bases map to TRBD1. The CDR3 runs to 17 residues. J lost 5 bases, V lost 4 bases, and 12 bases had no gene match. Germline V lookup: CDR1 SGHVS, CDR2 FQNEAQ. CDR3 in DNA: TGTGCCAGCAGCTCCACGACAGGGGGGCCCCGGAACAATGAGCAGTTCTTC. Protein product: CASSSTTGGPRNNEQFF.

This rearrangement joins TRBV3-1 (or the pseudogene TRBV3-2) to TRBJ2-5; D is possibly TRBD1 (6 bases). V lost 2 bases, J lost 5 bases, and 27 bases lay in between. Germline CDR1 is LGHDT and CDR2 is YNNKEL (reference sequence). The CDR3 loop spans 19 amino acids. Here the CDR3 DNA reads TGTGCCAGCAGCCAATATGGGGCGACAGAGCTTTTTCAGGGGGAGACCCAGTACTTC. Protein sequence: CASSQYGATELFQGETQYF.

This clone has just one count. The V and J genes are TRBV2 and TRBJ2-3, with D possibly matching TRBD2 (6 bases). Trimming left V 2 bases short and J 1 base short, with 10 bases between. Looked up from germline, CDR1 is SNHLY and CDR2 is FYNNEI. The CDR3 extends over 15 amino acids. CDR3 protein: CASSELGLRTDTQYF. CDR3 nucleotides: TGTGCCAGCAGTGAACTTGGACTACGCACAGATACGCAGTATTTT.

This chain connects TRBV15 to TRBJ2-2; D gene ambiguous. The CDR3 sequence is 13 residues long. The V end lost 0 bases, the J end lost 5 bases, and 4 bases lay between the germline ends. Germline lookup yields CDR1 LNHNV and CDR2 YYDKDF (reference sequence). The CDR3 DNA follows: TGTGCCACCAGCAGAGATCGGACCGGGGAGCTGTTTTTT. This codes for CATSRDRTGELFF.

The rearrangement joins TRBV5-1 to TRBJ1-2; 9 nucleotides align to TRBD1. The CDR3 is 16 residues long. Germline V gene lookup returns CDR1 SGHRS and CDR2 YFSETQ. Trimming took 1 base from V and 8 from J; bases not matched to a gene: 12. CDR3: CASSLSAGQGTRGYTF. In nucleotides, the CDR3 is TGCGCCAGCAGCTTGTCCGCGGGACAGGGAACGAGGGGCTACACCTTC.

In nucleotides, the CDR3 is TGTGCCATCAGGGCGTCTAGCGGGAGGTTTTACAATGAGCAGTTCTTC. It codes for CAIRASSGRFYNEQFF. The chain joins TRBV10-3 to TRBJ2-1; 11 bases map to TRBD2. The CDR3 spans 16 residues. The trim removed 6 bases at V and 4 bases at J, leaving 8 bases unmatched. Germline V gene data show CDR1 as ENHRY and CDR2 as SYGVKD.